This T cell receptor beta chain was recovered during a study of T cell responses to AZD1222 COVID-19 vaccine. Germline V CDR1 and CDR2: SNHLY, FYNNEI. This CDR3 has 14 residues. V lost 6 bases, J lost 9 bases, and 13 bases stayed unmatched. The method was immunoSEQ multiplex PCR; TCRdb's version includes in-frame clones alone and lacks a portion of them. The profile shows under 200,000 clones, around 90% of them singletons. Comment on this clone: Its specificity is not known.

Overall study results and limits: Sampling captured repertoires only after the peak T cell response. Only a handful of AZD1222 recipients were seropositive at baseline. The donors showed a predominance of white British ancestry and of females, with possible underestimation of clonal diversity.

This receptor was identified in an adult who received the AZD1222 COVID-19 vaccine. The V call is TRBV2, the J call TRBJ1-2, with 7 bases identical to TRBD1. The sample consisted of peripheral blood, taken 28 days after the second AZD1222 dose. The CDR3 is CASSPRAGGVSYTF. DNA for the CDR3: TGTGCCAGCAGCCCTCGGGCAGGGGGGGTTAGCTACACCTTC. The full variable domain, in which reference TRBV2 and TRBJ1-2 provide the parts outside the CDR3, is EPEVTQTPSHQVTQMGQEVILRCVPISNHLYFYWYRQILGQKVEFLVSFYNNEISEKSEIFDDQFSVERPDGSNFTLKIRSTKLEDSAMYFCASSPRAGGVSYTFGSGTRLTVV.